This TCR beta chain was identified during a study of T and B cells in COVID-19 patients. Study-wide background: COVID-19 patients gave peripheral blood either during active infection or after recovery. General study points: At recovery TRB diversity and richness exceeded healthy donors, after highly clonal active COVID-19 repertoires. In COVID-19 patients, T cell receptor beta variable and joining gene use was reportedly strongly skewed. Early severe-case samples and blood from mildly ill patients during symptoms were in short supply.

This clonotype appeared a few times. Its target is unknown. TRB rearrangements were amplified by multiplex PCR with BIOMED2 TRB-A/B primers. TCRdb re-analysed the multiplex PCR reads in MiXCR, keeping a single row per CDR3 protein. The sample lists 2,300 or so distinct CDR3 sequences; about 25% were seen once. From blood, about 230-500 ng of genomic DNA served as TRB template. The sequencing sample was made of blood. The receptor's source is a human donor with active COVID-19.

The CDR3 DNA reads TGTGCCAGCAGTACCTCCGGGGGGGATGAGCAGTTCTTC. Translation gives CASSTSGGDEQFF. V usage is TRBV6-5 and J usage is TRBJ2-1; 8 bases are shared with TRBD2. The CDR3 totals 13 residues. Germline V gene data show CDR1 as MNHEY and CDR2 as SVGAGI. V shed 5 bases and J 8 bases; nucleotides not matched to a gene: 5.